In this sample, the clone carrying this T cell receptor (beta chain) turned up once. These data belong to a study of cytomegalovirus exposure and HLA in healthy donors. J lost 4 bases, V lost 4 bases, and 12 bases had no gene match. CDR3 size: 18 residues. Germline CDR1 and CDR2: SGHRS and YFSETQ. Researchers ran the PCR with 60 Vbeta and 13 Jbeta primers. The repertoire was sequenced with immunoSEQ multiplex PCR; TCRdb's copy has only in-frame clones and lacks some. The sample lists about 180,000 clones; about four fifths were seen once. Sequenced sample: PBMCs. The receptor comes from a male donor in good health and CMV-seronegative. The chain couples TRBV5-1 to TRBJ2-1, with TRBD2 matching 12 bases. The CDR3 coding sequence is TGCGCCAGCAGCATCTCCTCTCCGGGACTAGCGGGTTACAATGAGCAGTTCTTC. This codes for CASSISSPGLAGYNEQFF.